Reported below is one TCR beta chain. Its antigen remains unknown. The entry originates in a study of shared clonotypes between healthy human individuals. Study summary: Donors had three CD4 naive, three CD4 memory, two CD8 naive and one CD8 memory plate apiece.

This CDR3 region has 15 residues. V was clipped by 3 bases and J by 2 bases, with 10 bases between them. Germline CDR1 reads LNHDA; CDR2 reads SQIVND (reference sequence). Clones were sequenced by immunoSEQ multiplex PCR, and TCRdb holds only the in-frame ones, with some missing. The sample has roughly 2.5 million clones, around 90% seen once. The donor population consisted of healthy HIV-negative adults with no recent acute infections or vaccinations. From CD4+ cells came CD45RA+ naive and CD45RA-negative memory subsets. Findings and caveats of the study: Clonotypes which were not shared had lower generation probabilities than clonotypes that all four donors shared.

Sequenced: naive CD4+ T cells sorted from blood. Subset of the sample: CD45RA+ positively selected. This chain uses TRBV19 with TRBJ2-2; D might be TRBD1 (5 bases). This TCR derives from a man younger than 35 in good health. In nucleotides, the CDR3 is TGTGCCAGTAGTATGGCAGGGATAAACACCGGGGAGCTGTTTTTT. Protein sequence: CASSMAGINTGELFF.